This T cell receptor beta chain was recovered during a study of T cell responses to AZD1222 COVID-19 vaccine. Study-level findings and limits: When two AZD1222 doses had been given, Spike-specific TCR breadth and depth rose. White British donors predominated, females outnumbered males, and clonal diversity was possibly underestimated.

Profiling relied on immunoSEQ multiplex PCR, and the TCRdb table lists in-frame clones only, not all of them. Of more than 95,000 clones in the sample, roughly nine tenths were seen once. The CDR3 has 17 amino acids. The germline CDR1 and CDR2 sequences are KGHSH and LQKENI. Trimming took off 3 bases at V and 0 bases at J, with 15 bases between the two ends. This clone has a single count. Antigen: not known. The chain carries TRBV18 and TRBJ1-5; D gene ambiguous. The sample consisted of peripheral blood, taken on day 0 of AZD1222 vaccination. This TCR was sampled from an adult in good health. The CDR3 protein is CASSPSSEFYSNQPQHF. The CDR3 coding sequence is TGTGCCAGCTCACCGTCCAGTGAATTCTATAGCAATCAGCCCCAGCATTTT.